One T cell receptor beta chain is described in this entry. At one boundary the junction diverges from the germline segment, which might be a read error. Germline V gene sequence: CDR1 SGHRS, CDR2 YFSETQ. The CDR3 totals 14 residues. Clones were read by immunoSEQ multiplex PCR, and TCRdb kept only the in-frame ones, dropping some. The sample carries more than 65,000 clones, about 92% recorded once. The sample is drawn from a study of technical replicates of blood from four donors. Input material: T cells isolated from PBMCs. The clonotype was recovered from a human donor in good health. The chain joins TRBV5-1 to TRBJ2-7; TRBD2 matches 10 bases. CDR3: CASSLPGTSATLDF. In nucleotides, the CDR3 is TGCGCCAGCAGCCTACCCGGGACTAGCGCCACGTTGGACTTC.